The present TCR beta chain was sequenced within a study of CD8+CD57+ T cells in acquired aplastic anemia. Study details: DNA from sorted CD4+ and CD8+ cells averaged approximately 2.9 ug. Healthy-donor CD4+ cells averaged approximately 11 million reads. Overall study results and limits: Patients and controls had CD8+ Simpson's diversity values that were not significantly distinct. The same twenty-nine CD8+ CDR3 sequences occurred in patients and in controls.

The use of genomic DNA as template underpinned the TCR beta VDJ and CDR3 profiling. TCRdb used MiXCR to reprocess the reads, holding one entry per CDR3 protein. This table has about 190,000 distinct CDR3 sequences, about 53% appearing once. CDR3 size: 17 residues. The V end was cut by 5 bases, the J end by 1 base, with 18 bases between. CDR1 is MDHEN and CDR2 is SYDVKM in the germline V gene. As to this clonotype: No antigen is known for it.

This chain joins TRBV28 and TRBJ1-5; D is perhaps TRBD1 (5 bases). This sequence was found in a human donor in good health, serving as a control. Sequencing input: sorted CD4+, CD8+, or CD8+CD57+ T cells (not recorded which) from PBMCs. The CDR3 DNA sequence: TGTGCCAGCAGTCAGGACCGAGGGGCACAAAGCAATCAGCCCCAGCATTTT. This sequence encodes CASSQDRGAQSNQPQHF.